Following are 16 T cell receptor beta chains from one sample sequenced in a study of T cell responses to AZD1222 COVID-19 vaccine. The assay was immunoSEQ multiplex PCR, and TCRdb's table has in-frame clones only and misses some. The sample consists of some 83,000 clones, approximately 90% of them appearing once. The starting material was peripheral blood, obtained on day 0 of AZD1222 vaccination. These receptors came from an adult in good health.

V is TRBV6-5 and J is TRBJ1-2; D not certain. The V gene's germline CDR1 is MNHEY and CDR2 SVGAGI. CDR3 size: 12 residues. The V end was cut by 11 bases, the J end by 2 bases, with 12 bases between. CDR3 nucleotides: TGTGCCGGGTCCATTGGAAACTATGGCTACACCTTC. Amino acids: CAGSIGNYGYTF.

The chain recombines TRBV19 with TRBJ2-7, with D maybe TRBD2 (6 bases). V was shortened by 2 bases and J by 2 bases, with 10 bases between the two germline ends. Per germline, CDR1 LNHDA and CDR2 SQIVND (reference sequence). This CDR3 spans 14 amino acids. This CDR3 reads CASSISPGAYEQYF. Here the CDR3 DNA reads TGTGCCAGTAGTATATCGCCGGGGGCCTACGAGCAGTACTTC.

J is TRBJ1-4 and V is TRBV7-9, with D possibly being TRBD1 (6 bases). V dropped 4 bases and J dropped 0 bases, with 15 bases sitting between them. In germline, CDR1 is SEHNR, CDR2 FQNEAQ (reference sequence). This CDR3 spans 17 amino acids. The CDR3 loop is CASSSTGEGATNEKLFF. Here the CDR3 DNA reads TGTGCCAGCAGCTCGACAGGCGAGGGGGCAACTAATGAAAAACTGTTTTTT. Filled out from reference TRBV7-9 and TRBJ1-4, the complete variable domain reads DTGVSQNPRHKITKRGQNVTFRCDPISEHNRLYWYRQTLGQGPEFLTYFQNEAQLEKSRLLSDRFSAERPKGSFSTLEIQRTEQGDSAMYLCASSSTGEGATNEKLFFGSGTQLSVL.

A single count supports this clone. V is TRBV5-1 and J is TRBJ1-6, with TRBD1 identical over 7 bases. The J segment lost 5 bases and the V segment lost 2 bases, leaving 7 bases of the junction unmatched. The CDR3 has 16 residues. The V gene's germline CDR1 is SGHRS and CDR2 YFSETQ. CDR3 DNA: TGCGCCAGCAGCTTCATCAGGGGGGCTAATAATTCACCCCTCCACTTT. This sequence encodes CASSFIRGANNSPLHF.

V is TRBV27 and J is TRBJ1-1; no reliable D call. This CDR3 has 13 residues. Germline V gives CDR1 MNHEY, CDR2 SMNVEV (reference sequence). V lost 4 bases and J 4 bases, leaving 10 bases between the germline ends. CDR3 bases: TGTGCCAGCAGTTACAGTAGAGGCACTGAAGCTTTCTTT. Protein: CASSYSRGTEAFF.

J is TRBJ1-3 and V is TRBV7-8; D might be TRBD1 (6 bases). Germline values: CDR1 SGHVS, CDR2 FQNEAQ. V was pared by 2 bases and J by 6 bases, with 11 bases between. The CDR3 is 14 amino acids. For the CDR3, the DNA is TGTGCCAGCAGCTTAAGGGGGACGGCAAACACCATATATTTT. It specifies CASSLRGTANTIYF.

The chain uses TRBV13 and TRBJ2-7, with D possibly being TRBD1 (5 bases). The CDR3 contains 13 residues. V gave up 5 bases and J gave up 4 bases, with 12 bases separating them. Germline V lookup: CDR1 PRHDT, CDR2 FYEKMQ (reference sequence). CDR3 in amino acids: CASSVLGVYEQYF. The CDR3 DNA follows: TGTGCCAGCAGCGTTCTAGGGGTTTACGAGCAGTACTTC.

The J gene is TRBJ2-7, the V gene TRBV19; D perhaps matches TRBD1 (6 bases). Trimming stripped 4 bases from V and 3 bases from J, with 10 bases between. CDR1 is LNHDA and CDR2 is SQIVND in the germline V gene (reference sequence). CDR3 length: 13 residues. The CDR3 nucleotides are TGTGCCAGTAGTACCGGACAGAACTACGAGCAGTACTTC. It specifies CASSTGQNYEQYF.

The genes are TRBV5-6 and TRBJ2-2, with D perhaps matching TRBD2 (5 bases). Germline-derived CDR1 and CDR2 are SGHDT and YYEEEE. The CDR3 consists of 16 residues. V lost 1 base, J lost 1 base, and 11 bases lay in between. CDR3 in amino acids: CASSLFSAGNTGELFF. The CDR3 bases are TGTGCCAGCAGCTTGTTCTCGGCGGGGAACACCGGGGAGCTGTTTTTT.

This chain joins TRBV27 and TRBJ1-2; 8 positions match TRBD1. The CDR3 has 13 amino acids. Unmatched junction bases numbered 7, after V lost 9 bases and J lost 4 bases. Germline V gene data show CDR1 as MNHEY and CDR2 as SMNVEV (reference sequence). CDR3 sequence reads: CASRQGPSYGYTF. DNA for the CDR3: TGTGCCAGTCGACAGGGGCCGTCCTATGGCTACACCTTC.

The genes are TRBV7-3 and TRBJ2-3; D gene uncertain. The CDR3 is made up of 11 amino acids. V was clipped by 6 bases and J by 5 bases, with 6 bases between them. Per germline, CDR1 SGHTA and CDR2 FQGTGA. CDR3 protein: CASRLIDTQYF. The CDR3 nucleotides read TGTGCCAGCAGGTTGATAGATACGCAGTATTTT.

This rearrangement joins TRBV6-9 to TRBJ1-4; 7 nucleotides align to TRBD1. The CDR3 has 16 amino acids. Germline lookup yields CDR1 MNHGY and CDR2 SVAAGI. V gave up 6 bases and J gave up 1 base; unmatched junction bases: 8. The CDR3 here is CASSTLTGVTNEKLFF. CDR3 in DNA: TGTGCCAGCAGCACGCTCACAGGGGTAACTAATGAAAAACTGTTTTTT.

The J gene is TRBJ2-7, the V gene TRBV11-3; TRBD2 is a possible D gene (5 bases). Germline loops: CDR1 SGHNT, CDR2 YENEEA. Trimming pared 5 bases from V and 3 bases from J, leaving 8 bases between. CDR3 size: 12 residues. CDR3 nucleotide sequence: TGTGCCAGCAGCCGAGGGAACTACGAGCAGTACTTC. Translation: CASSRGNYEQYF.

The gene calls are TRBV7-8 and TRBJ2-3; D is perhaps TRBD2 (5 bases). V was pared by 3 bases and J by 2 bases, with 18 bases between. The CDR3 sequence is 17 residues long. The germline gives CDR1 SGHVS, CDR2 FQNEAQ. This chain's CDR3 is CASSLYLGGSVTDTQYF. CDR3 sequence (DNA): TGTGCCAGCAGCTTGTACTTAGGCGGGTCCGTCACAGATACGCAGTATTTT.

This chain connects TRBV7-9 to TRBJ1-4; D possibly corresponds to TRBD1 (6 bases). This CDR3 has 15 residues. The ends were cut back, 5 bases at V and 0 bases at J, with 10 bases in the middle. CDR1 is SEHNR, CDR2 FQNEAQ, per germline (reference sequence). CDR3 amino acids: CASSPRTATNEKLFF. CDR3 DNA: TGTGCCAGCAGCCCCCGGACAGCAACTAATGAAAAACTGTTTTTT.

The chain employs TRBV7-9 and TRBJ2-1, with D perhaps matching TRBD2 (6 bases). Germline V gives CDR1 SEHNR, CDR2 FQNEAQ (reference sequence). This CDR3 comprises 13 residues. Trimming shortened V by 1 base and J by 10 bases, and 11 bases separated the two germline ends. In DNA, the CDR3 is TGTGCCAGCAGCTTAGGTCGCGGGGCCGAGCAGTTCTTC. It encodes CASSLGRGAEQFF.